The clone carrying this T cell receptor beta chain was counted at least ten times. Its antigen is still unknown. Arm-PCR of CDR3 regions and iRepertoire HTBI primers were used to build TCR beta libraries. TCRdb reprocessed the multiplex PCR reads via MiXCR and lists one record per CDR3 protein. The sample lists about 400,000 distinct CDR3 sequences; more than 20% were seen once. The data are from a study of regulatory T cells in long-lasting Graves disease. Overall study results and limits: New patients shared over 800 public clonotypes, fewer than the approximately 3,000 shared by persistent patients.

Specified time point: persistent/refractory GD, antithyroid drugs over 5 years with positive TRAb. Isolated PBMC RNA provided the starting material for the TCR library. This CDR3 is built from 16 residues. The V end was cut by 3 bases, the J end by 0 bases, with 15 bases between. The input for sequencing was peripheral blood mononuclear cells (PBMCs), taken when the disease was refractory, from a patient treated with antithyroid drugs. The clonotype comes from a female donor with Graves disease. The genes are TRBV12-3 or TRBV12-4 and TRBJ2-7, with unresolved D. The CDR3 DNA follows: TGTGCCAGCAGTTTGGAGACCGGAACAGTCTCCTACGAGCAGTACTTC. Its translation is CASSLETGTVSYEQYF.